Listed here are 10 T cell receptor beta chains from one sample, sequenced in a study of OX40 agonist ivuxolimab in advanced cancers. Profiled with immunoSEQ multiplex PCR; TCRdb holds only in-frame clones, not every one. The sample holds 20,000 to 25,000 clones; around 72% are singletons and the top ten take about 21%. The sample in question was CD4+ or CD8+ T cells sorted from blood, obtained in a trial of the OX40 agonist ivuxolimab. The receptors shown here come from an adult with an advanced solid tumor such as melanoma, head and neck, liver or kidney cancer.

DNA of the CDR3: TGTGCCAGCAGCTTTGGGGGTAGGTACGAGCAGTACTTC. Translating gives CASSFGGRYEQYF. The V call is TRBV11-1, the J call TRBJ2-7; D is perhaps TRBD1 or TRBD2 (5 bases each). CDR1 and CDR2 from the germline V gene are SGHAT and FQDESV (reference sequence). CDR3 length: 13 residues. Trimming pared 3 bases from V and 4 bases from J, leaving 10 bases between.

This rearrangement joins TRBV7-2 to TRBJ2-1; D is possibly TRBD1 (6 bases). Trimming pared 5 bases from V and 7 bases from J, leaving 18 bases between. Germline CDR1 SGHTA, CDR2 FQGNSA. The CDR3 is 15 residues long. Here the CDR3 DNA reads TGTGCCAGCAGCCCCTTTGTGGGGGCGCAGAATGAGCAGTTCTTC. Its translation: CASSPFVGAQNEQFF.

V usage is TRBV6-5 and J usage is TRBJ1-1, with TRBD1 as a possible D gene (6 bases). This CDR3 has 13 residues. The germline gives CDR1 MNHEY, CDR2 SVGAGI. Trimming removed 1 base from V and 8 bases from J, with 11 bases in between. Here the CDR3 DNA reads TGTGCCAGCAGTTACTATCCCGGGACAGAAGCTTTCTTT. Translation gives CASSYYPGTEAFF.

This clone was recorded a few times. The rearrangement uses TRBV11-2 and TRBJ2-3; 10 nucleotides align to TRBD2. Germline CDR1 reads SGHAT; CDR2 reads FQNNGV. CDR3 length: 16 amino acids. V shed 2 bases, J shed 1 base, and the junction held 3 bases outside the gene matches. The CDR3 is CASSLLAGAGTDTQYF. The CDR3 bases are TGTGCCAGCAGCTTACTAGCGGGGGCGGGCACAGATACGCAGTATTTT.

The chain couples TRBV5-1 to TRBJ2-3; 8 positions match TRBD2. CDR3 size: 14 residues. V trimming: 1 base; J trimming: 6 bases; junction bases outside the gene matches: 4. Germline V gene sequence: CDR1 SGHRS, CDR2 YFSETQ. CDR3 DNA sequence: TGCGCCAGCAGCTTGTCGGGGGGGATTGATACGCAGTATTTT. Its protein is CASSLSGGIDTQYF.

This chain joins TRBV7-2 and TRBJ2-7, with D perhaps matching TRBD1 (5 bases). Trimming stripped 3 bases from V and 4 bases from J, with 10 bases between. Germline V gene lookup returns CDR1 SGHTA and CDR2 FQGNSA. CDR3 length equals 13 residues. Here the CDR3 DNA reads TGTGCCAGCAGCTTCGCGACAGCATACGAGCAGTACTTC. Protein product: CASSFATAYEQYF.

This CDR3 reads CASSPFVGAQNEQFF. CDR3 nucleotides: TGTGCCAGCAGCCCCTTTGTGGGGGCGCAGAATGAGCAGTTCTTC. This chain joins TRBV11-3 and TRBJ2-1; D may be TRBD1 (6 bases). Germline loops: CDR1 SGHNT, CDR2 YENEEA. The CDR3 extends over 15 amino acids. The V and J ends lost 5 bases and 7 bases respectively, with 18 bases between them.

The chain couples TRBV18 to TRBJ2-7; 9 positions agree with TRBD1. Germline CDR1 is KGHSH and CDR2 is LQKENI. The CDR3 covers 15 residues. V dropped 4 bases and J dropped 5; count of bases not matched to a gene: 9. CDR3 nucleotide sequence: TGTGCCAGCTCACGTGGGGACAGGGTCGGTAACGAGCAGTACTTC. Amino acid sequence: CASSRGDRVGNEQYF.

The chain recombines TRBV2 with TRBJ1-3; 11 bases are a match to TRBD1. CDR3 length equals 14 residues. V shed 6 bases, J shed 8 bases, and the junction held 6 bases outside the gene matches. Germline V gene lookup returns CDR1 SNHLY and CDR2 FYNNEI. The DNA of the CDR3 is TGTGCCAGCAGGCCCGGGACAGGGGGGCACACCATATATTTT. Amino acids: CASRPGTGGHTIYF. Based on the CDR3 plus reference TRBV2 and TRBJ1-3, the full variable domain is EPEVTQTPSHQVTQMGQEVILRCVPISNHLYFYWYRQILGQKVEFLVSFYNNEISEKSEIFDDQFSVERPDGSNFTLKIRSTKLEDSAMYFCASRPGTGGHTIYFGEGSWLTVV.

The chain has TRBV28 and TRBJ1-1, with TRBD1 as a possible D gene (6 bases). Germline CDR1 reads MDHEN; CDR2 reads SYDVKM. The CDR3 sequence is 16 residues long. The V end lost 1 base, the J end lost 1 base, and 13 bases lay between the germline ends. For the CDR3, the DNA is TGTGCCAGCAGTTTATCCTGGACAGTTACGAACACTGAAGCTTTCTTT. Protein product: CASSLSWTVTNTEAFF.